This T cell receptor (beta chain) stems from a study of glioma-infiltrating T cells after dendritic cell vaccination. CDR3 length equals 17 residues. J lost 5 bases, V lost 4 bases, and 12 bases had no gene match. Germline loops: CDR1 SGDLS, CDR2 YYNGEE. Sequencing used immunoSEQ multiplex PCR; TCRdb keeps in-frame clones, though not all of them. Of roughly 83,000 clones in the sample, just over 85% were seen once. This receptor was obtained from a human donor with glioblastoma. The chain employs TRBV9 and TRBJ2-5; 12 nucleotides line up with TRBD2. The specimen comprised blood, sampled before dendritic cell vaccination. CDR3 coding DNA: TGTGCCAGCAGCCCGCGACTAGCGGGAGTGGGGAAGGAGACCCAGTACTTC. Encoded protein: CASSPRLAGVGKETQYF. The variable domain in full, with the rest retrieved from reference TRBV9 and TRBJ2-5, is DSGVTQTPKHLITATGQRVTLRCSPRSGDLSVYWYQQSLDQGLQFLIQYYNGEERAKGNILERFSAQQFPDLHSELNLSSLELGDSALYFCASSPRLAGVGKETQYFGPGTRLLVL.